Listed below are T cell receptor beta chains from one sample, sequenced in a study of PD-1 blockade in mismatch repair-deficient tumors. Some clones are missing from TCRdb's copy, which holds only in-frame ones; the method was immunoSEQ multiplex PCR. The sample has around 120,000 clones; about nine tenths are singletons. The sample in question was peripheral blood, obtained approximately 71 weeks after starting pembrolizumab. The receptors come from an adult with mismatch repair-deficient cancer. Both conserved end residues are part of each CDR3. D genes are given only for firm matches. Clone size appears in some rows only: once, few, many, or a class for an expanded clone.

clone_size: .
j_call: TRBJ1-1
d_call: .
v_call: TRBV4-3
cdr3_aa: CASSQVRGANTEAFF
cdr3_nt: TGCGCCAGCAGCCAAGTTCGGGGGGCGAACACTGAAGCTTTCTTT

clone_size: many
j_call: TRBJ1-4
d_call: .
v_call: TRBV11-2
cdr3_aa: CASSLDPRAEKLFF
cdr3_nt: TGTGCCAGCAGCTTAGATCCCCGGGCGGAAAAACTGTTTTTT

clone_size: .
j_call: TRBJ2-7
d_call: TRBD1
v_call: TRBV5-1
cdr3_aa: CASSLGGQEGYEQYF
cdr3_nt: TGCGCCAGCAGCTTGGGGGGACAGGAGGGATACGAGCAGTACTTC

clone_size: .
j_call: TRBJ2-7
d_call: TRBD1
v_call: TRBV28
cdr3_aa: CASRRQGEVSYEQYF
cdr3_nt: TGTGCCAGCAGGAGACAGGGGGAGGTATCCTACGAGCAGTACTTC

clone_size: .
j_call: TRBJ2-1
d_call: .
v_call: TRBV6-6
cdr3_aa: CASSYSRYNEQFF
cdr3_nt: TGTGCCAGCAGTTACTCGCGGTACAATGAGCAGTTCTTC

clone_size: .
j_call: TRBJ2-1
d_call: TRBD1
v_call: TRBV28
cdr3_aa: CASRQGAMYNEQFF
cdr3_nt: TGTGCCAGCAGACAGGGGGCGATGTACAATGAGCAGTTCTTC

clone_size: .
j_call: TRBJ2-7
d_call: TRBD2
v_call: TRBV7-8
cdr3_aa: CASSLVAGERSSYEQYF
cdr3_nt: TGTGCCAGCAGCTTAGTAGCGGGAGAGAGGAGCTCCTACGAGCAGTACTTC

clone_size: once
j_call: TRBJ1-3
d_call: .
v_call: TRBV6-4
cdr3_aa: CASRYLAGNTIYF
cdr3_nt: TGTGCCAGCAGATACCTAGCTGGAAACACCATATATTTT

clone_size: few
j_call: TRBJ2-7
d_call: TRBD2
v_call: TRBV18
cdr3_aa: CASSPGLAGVEQYF
cdr3_nt: TGTGCCAGCTCGCCCGGACTAGCGGGAGTCGAGCAGTACTTC

clone_size: .
j_call: TRBJ2-7
d_call: .
v_call: TRBV18
cdr3_aa: CASSPPRASSYEQYF
cdr3_nt: TGTGCCAGCTCACCACCGCGGGCCTCTTCCTACGAGCAGTACTTC

clone_size: .
j_call: TRBJ2-1
d_call: .
v_call: TRBV6-6
cdr3_aa: CASSLSGMSSYNEQFF
cdr3_nt: TGTGCCAGCAGCCTTAGCGGTATGAGCTCCTACAATGAGCAGTTCTTC

clone_size: .
j_call: TRBJ2-7
d_call: .
v_call: TRBV11-3
cdr3_aa: CASSLEDLHYEQYF
cdr3_nt: TGTGCCAGCAGCTTAGAGGACTTGCATTACGAGCAGTACTTC

clone_size: .
j_call: TRBJ2-7
d_call: TRBD2
v_call: TRBV15
cdr3_aa: CATSQGLAFTPSYEQYF
cdr3_nt: TGTGCCACCAGCCAGGGACTAGCGTTCACCCCCTCCTACGAGCAGTACTTC

clone_size: .
j_call: TRBJ2-3
d_call: TRBD2
v_call: TRBV10-1
cdr3_aa: CASPRTSGRGYTDTQYF
cdr3_nt: TGCGCCAGCCCCCGGACTAGCGGGAGGGGCTACACAGATACGCAGTATTTT

clone_size: .
j_call: TRBJ1-5
d_call: .
v_call: TRBV6-6
cdr3_aa: CASSYGQGNQPQHF
cdr3_nt: TGTGCCAGCAGTTACGGCCAGGGGAATCAGCCCCAGCATTTT

clone_size: .
j_call: TRBJ2-3
d_call: TRBD2
v_call: TRBV11-3
cdr3_aa: CASSLSGRVTDTQYF
cdr3_nt: TGTGCCAGCAGCTTAAGCGGGAGGGTCACAGATACGCAGTATTTT

clone_size: .
j_call: TRBJ2-7
d_call: .
v_call: TRBV7-8
cdr3_aa: CASSLGGQPDEQYF
cdr3_nt: TGTGCCAGCAGCTTAGGGGGACAACCTGACGAGCAGTACTTC

clone_size: .
j_call: TRBJ2-5
d_call: TRBD1
v_call: TRBV5-1
cdr3_aa: CASSQPDRGIETQYF
cdr3_nt: TGCGCCAGCAGCCAGCCCGACAGGGGGATAGAGACCCAGTACTTC

clone_size: .
j_call: TRBJ1-2
d_call: TRBD1
v_call: TRBV11-2
cdr3_aa: CASSVRQGSDYGYTF
cdr3_nt: TGTGCCAGCAGCGTAAGACAGGGCTCGGACTATGGCTACACCTTC

clone_size: .
j_call: TRBJ2-2
d_call: .
v_call: TRBV30
cdr3_aa: CAWRAWDSGELFF
cdr3_nt: TGTGCCTGGAGGGCTTGGGACTCCGGGGAGCTGTTTTTT

clone_size: .
j_call: TRBJ2-2
d_call: TRBD2
v_call: TRBV7-3
cdr3_aa: CASSLGTINSGELFF
cdr3_nt: TGTGCCAGCAGCTTAGGGACTATCAATTCCGGGGAGCTGTTTTTT

clone_size: .
j_call: TRBJ2-2
d_call: TRBD2
v_call: TRBV11-2
cdr3_aa: CASSRKLAGAPGELFF
cdr3_nt: TGTGCCAGCAGCCGGAAACTAGCGGGAGCCCCCGGGGAGCTGTTTTTT

clone_size: .
j_call: TRBJ2-7
d_call: TRBD1
v_call: TRBV9
cdr3_aa: CASSVAAGGGLGEQYF
cdr3_nt: TGTGCCAGCAGCGTAGCTGCAGGGGGCGGACTTGGCGAGCAGTACTTC

clone_size: once
j_call: TRBJ1-5
d_call: .
v_call: TRBV27
cdr3_aa: CASSLWGGKPQHF
cdr3_nt: TGTGCCAGCAGTTTATGGGGGGGGAAGCCCCAGCATTTT

clone_size: once
j_call: TRBJ2-5
d_call: .
v_call: TRBV6-5
cdr3_aa: CASRDTLRDGETQYF
cdr3_nt: TGTGCCAGCAGGGACACTTTGCGGGATGGGGAGACCCAGTACTTC

clone_size: once
j_call: TRBJ1-1
d_call: TRBD1
v_call: TRBV19
cdr3_aa: CASSIVTGTGLNTEAFF
cdr3_nt: TGTGCCAGTAGTATAGTCACGGGGACAGGGTTGAACACTGAAGCTTTCTTT

clone_size: .
j_call: TRBJ2-1
d_call: TRBD1
v_call: TRBV7-9
cdr3_aa: CASSPWDRPDNEQFF
cdr3_nt: TGTGCCAGCAGCCCATGGGACAGGCCTGACAATGAGCAGTTCTTC

clone_size: once
j_call: TRBJ2-7
d_call: .
v_call: TRBV5-4
cdr3_aa: CASSYLEGRPYEQYF
cdr3_nt: TGTGCCAGCAGCTATCTAGAAGGGAGACCCTACGAGCAGTACTTC

clone_size: .
j_call: TRBJ2-2
d_call: TRBD1
v_call: TRBV11-2
cdr3_aa: CASSLVSVRGLFGELFF
cdr3_nt: TGTGCCAGCAGCTTAGTTAGCGTCAGGGGGCTGTTCGGGGAGCTGTTTTTT

clone_size: .
j_call: TRBJ2-7
d_call: .
v_call: TRBV10-3
cdr3_aa: CAISVAGSSYEQYF
cdr3_nt: TGTGCCATCAGTGTTGCAGGGAGCTCCTACGAGCAGTACTTC

clone_size: .
j_call: TRBJ2-3
d_call: .
v_call: TRBV27
cdr3_aa: CASSLDMEYGDTQYF
cdr3_nt: TGTGCCAGCAGTTTGGACATGGAATATGGAGATACGCAGTATTTT

clone_size: few
j_call: TRBJ2-1
d_call: TRBD1
v_call: TRBV30
cdr3_aa: CAWGQGWYNEQFF
cdr3_nt: TGTGCCTGGGGACAGGGATGGTACAATGAGCAGTTCTTC

clone_size: .
j_call: TRBJ2-5
d_call: .
v_call: TRBV28
cdr3_aa: CASSLGLRVEIQETQYF
cdr3_nt: TGTGCCAGCAGTTTAGGTCTCCGGGTAGAGATACAAGAGACCCAGTACTTC

clone_size: .
j_call: TRBJ1-1
d_call: TRBD1
v_call: TRBV7-9
cdr3_aa: CASSLGRDRGDTEAFF
cdr3_nt: TGTGCCAGCAGCTTAGGCCGGGACAGGGGGGACACTGAAGCTTTCTTT

clone_size: .
j_call: TRBJ2-5
d_call: .
v_call: TRBV7-9
cdr3_aa: CASSSRLEPGETQYF
cdr3_nt: TGTGCCAGCAGTTCCCGACTGGAACCGGGGGAGACCCAGTACTTC

clone_size: few
j_call: TRBJ2-5
d_call: .
v_call: TRBV30
cdr3_aa: CAWSYHSGETQYF
cdr3_nt: TGTGCCTGGAGTTACCACTCTGGGGAGACCCAGTACTTC

clone_size: .
j_call: TRBJ2-7
d_call: TRBD1
v_call: TRBV19
cdr3_aa: CASSMGQGTQYEQYF
cdr3_nt: TGTGCCAGTAGTATGGGACAGGGGACCCAGTACGAGCAGTACTTC

clone_size: .
j_call: TRBJ1-1
d_call: TRBD1
v_call: TRBV4-1
cdr3_aa: CASSRDRVNTEAFF
cdr3_nt: TGCGCCAGCAGCCGGGACAGGGTGAACACTGAAGCTTTCTTT

clone_size: once
j_call: TRBJ2-7
d_call: .
v_call: TRBV5-1
cdr3_aa: CASSLAFRGPYEQYF
cdr3_nt: TGCGCCAGCAGCTTGGCCTTCAGGGGCCCTTACGAGCAGTACTTC

clone_size: .
j_call: TRBJ2-1
d_call: TRBD1
v_call: TRBV5-1
cdr3_aa: CASSPRTGVQNEQFF
cdr3_nt: TGCGCCAGCAGCCCCCGGACAGGGGTCCAGAATGAGCAGTTCTTC

clone_size: .
j_call: TRBJ2-1
d_call: .
v_call: TRBV7-3
cdr3_aa: CASSLSVRLSDYNEQFF
cdr3_nt: TGTGCCAGCAGCTTATCGGTTCGACTCTCCGACTACAATGAGCAGTTCTTC

clone_size: .
j_call: TRBJ1-2
d_call: .
v_call: TRBV7-9
cdr3_aa: CASSLGFNYGYTF
cdr3_nt: TGTGCCAGCAGCTTAGGATTTAACTATGGCTACACCTTC

clone_size: .
j_call: TRBJ2-7
d_call: TRBD2
v_call: TRBV4-3
cdr3_aa: CASSQDDSGNSYEQYF
cdr3_nt: TGCGCCAGCAGCCAAGATGATAGCGGGAACTCCTACGAGCAGTACTTC

clone_size: .
j_call: TRBJ2-7
d_call: TRBD1
v_call: TRBV4-1
cdr3_aa: CASSQVETGIYEQYF
cdr3_nt: TGCGCCAGCAGCCAAGTTGAGACAGGGATTTACGAGCAGTACTTC

clone_size: .
j_call: TRBJ2-3
d_call: .
v_call: TRBV11-3
cdr3_aa: CASSLAERYTDTQYF
cdr3_nt: TGTGCCAGCAGCTTAGCGGAGCGGTACACAGATACGCAGTATTTT